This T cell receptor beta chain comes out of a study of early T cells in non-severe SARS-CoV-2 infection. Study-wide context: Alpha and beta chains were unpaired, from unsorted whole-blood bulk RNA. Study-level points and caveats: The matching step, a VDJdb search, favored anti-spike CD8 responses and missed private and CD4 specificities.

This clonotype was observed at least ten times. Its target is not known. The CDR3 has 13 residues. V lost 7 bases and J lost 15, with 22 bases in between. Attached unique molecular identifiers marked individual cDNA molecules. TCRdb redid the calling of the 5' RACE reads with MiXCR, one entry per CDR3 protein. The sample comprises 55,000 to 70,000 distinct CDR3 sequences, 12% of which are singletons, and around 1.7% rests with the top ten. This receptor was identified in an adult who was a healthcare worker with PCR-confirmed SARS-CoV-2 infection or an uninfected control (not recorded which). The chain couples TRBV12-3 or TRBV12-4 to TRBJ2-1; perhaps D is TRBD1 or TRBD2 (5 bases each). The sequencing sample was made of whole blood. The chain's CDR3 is CASNKSSRDQTFF. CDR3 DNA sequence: TGTGCCAGCAACAAAAGCTCCCGGGACCAGACGTTCTTC.